The next 10 T cell receptor beta chains were all read from a single sample in a study of T cell repertoires in cytomegalovirus infection. TCRdb reanalysed the reads using MiXCR and keeps one entry per CDR3 protein. The sample carries 900,000 to 950,000 distinct CDR3 sequences, approximately 33% recorded once. These receptors have no known antigen. Here the sequenced sample was cultured CD8+ T cells from PBMCs, taken from culture after CMV antigen stimulation. These receptors were obtained from a human donor in good health (CMV status not recorded). Some clones in this sample may be carry-over from other donors' samples.

The count of this clonotype is one. The genes are TRBV4-1 and TRBJ1-4; TRBD1 agrees at 8 bases. This CDR3 comprises 17 residues. CDR1 and CDR2 from the germline V gene are MGHRA and YSYEKL. Trimming took 5 bases from V and 5 from J; bases not matched to a gene: 13. The CDR3 sequence is CASSIVKTGDENEKLFF. The CDR3 DNA reads as TGCGCCAGCAGCATAGTAAAGACAGGGGACGAAAATGAAAAACTGTTTTTT.

This clonotype was observed many times. The V gene is TRBV28, the J gene TRBJ2-2; maybe TRBD2 (5 bases). The CDR3 covers 14 residues. Deletions cut 7 bases from V and 4 bases from J, with 13 bases between. CDR1 MDHEN and CDR2 SYDVKM come from the germline V gene. CDR3 in amino acids: CASIFIGGTGELFF. The DNA for the CDR3 is TGTGCCAGCATATTCATAGGAGGCACCGGGGAGCTGTTTTTT.

This clonotype was seen at least ten times. The gene calls are TRBV19 and TRBJ1-1, with no clear D. CDR1 and CDR2 (germline): LNHDA, SQIVND (reference sequence). Trimming removed 7 bases from V and 2 bases from J, with 17 bases in between. The CDR3 is 15 amino acids. The CDR3 is CASTPLGRGNTEAFF. In DNA form, the CDR3 reads TGTGCCAGTACCCCACTGGGGAGAGGAAACACTGAAGCTTTCTTT.

This clonotype has ten or more counts. The chain joins TRBV7-3 to TRBJ1-1, with 8 bases that match TRBD1. Trimming cost V 1 base and J 5 bases; bases outside gene matches: 9. Germline CDR1 reads SGHTA; CDR2 reads FQGTGA. This CDR3 region has 16 residues. The CDR3 protein is CASSLIRRGRRTEAFF. DNA for the CDR3: TGTGCCAGCAGCTTAATCCGCAGGGGGCGAAGGACTGAAGCTTTCTTT.

This chain's CDR3 is CASSQESAGEAGELFF. CDR3 nucleotides: TGCGCCAGCAGCCAAGAATCCGCGGGGGAGGCCGGGGAGCTGTTTTTT. This rearrangement joins TRBV4-1 to TRBJ2-2, with 7 bases fitting TRBD2. Germline assignment: CDR1 MGHRA and CDR2 YSYEKL. V gave up 0 bases and J gave up 6 bases; unmatched junction bases: 7. The length of the CDR3 is 16 residues.

This clonotype has a count of ten or more. This rearrangement joins TRBV6-2 or TRBV6-3 to TRBJ2-1, with D hard to call. V was shortened by 2 bases and J by 4 bases, with 3 bases between the two germline ends. The CDR3 has 12 amino acids. CDR1 and CDR2 (germline): MNHEY, SVGEGT. The CDR3 DNA sequence: TGTGCCAGCAGTTACCCATACAATGAGCAGTTCTTC. The encoded protein is CASSYPYNEQFF.

The gene calls are TRBV4-2 and TRBJ2-7; D unclear. Trimming stripped 0 bases from V and 3 bases from J, with 21 bases between. The germline gives CDR1 LGHNA, CDR2 YNFKEQ. The CDR3 sequence is 18 residues long. The CDR3 DNA follows: TGTGCCAGCAGCCAAGATGGGCGGCAGAACCCTCCGTTCTACGAGCAGTACGTC. Translation: CASSQDGRQNPPFYEQYV.

This clonotype was seen a handful of times. The chain carries TRBV6-1 and TRBJ2-3; D possibly corresponds to TRBD2 (5 bases). Between the trimmed V and J ends, which lost 7 bases and 1 base, there was a span of 12 bases. The CDR3 has 14 amino acids. Germline CDR1 and CDR2: MNHNS and SASEGT. The CDR3 loop is CASIGTGGTDTQYF. CDR3 nucleotide sequence: TGTGCCAGCATTGGAACCGGGGGCACAGATACGCAGTATTTT.

For this clonotype: A junction boundary mismatches the germline segment, possibly from a read error. The J gene is TRBJ2-2, the V gene TRBV18; D is possibly TRBD2 (5 bases). The CDR3 runs 15 residues. The V gene's germline CDR1 is KGHSH and CDR2 LQKENI. CDR3 coding DNA: TGTGTCAGCTCACCAGTCGCGTCGCGGGTCGGGGAGCTGTTTTTT. Encoded protein: CVSSPVASRVGELFF.

This clonotype was counted between two and nine times. This rearrangement joins TRBV11-2 to TRBJ2-2; D is unclear. The V gene's germline CDR1 is SGHAT and CDR2 FQNNGV. V was trimmed by 5 bases and J by 1 base, leaving 8 bases between them. This CDR3 has 14 amino acids. CDR3 sequence (DNA): TGTGCCAGCAGCATGTTTCGGAACACCGGGGAGCTGTTTTTT. It is translated as CASSMFRNTGELFF.